The rows below give T cell receptor beta chains drawn from one sample of a study of tumor-infiltrating lymphocytes in primary liver carcinoma. TCRdb passed the multiplex PCR reads through MiXCR, listing each CDR3 protein once. The data contain around 99,000 distinct CDR3 sequences, just under 70% of them singletons. Sequenced material: tumor-adjacent normal liver tissue. The receptors shown here come from a man in his forties or fifties with primary liver carcinoma and hepatitis B virus infection. Both conserved end residues are trimmed from each CDR3. A D gene is named only where the DNA matches it firmly.

d_call: NA
v_call: TRBV6-6
cdr3_aa: ASSQGHHTEAF

d_call: TRBD1
v_call: TRBV4-1
cdr3_aa: ASSQLRGGDIEAF

d_call: TRBD2
v_call: TRBV29-1
cdr3_aa: NVDRSGATRNEQF

d_call: TRBD2
v_call: TRBV12-3/TRBV12-4
cdr3_aa: TSSLLAGGPLHEQY

d_call: NA
v_call: TRBV29-1
cdr3_aa: SVGHDHSEQF

d_call: NA
v_call: TRBV6-5
cdr3_aa: ASSYGGLVTGELF

d_call: NA
v_call: TRBV5-5
cdr3_aa: ASSKRRRDTTANEQF

d_call: TRBD2
v_call: TRBV11-2
cdr3_aa: ASSVAGNRNEQL

d_call: TRBD1
v_call: TRBV10-3
cdr3_aa: AISSTAQGDEQY

d_call: NA
v_call: TRBV12-3/TRBV12-4
cdr3_aa: ASSLWGGEKLF

d_call: NA
v_call: TRBV28
cdr3_aa: ASNPLFLTSTNEKLF

d_call: NA
v_call: TRBV21-1
cdr3_aa: ASSGSGQARETQY

d_call: TRBD1
v_call: TRBV11-2
cdr3_aa: ASSARDRGFDEQY

d_call: NA
v_call: TRBV11-2
cdr3_aa: ASGLGKATVPREQY

d_call: TRBD1
v_call: TRBV7-8
cdr3_aa: ASSHMTRGGQPQH

d_call: NA
v_call: TRBV11-2
cdr3_aa: ASSLGAGARGYT

d_call: TRBD2
v_call: TRBV11-2
cdr3_aa: ASSASGTRVYEEY

d_call: NA
v_call: TRBV5-5
cdr3_aa: ASTYGQSSTGELF

d_call: TRBD2
v_call: TRBV6-1
cdr3_aa: ASTGTSGYNEQL

d_call: NA
v_call: TRBV29-1
cdr3_aa: SFGQGLGESQY

d_call: NA
v_call: TRBV6-1
cdr3_aa: ASSPRLGDDSPLH

d_call: TRBD1
v_call: TRBV9
cdr3_aa: ASSAVPGQGQETRY

d_call: NA
v_call: TRBV5-5
cdr3_aa: ASSTGQGSEQY

d_call: NA
v_call: TRBV5-1
cdr3_aa: TSRKGFTYEQY

d_call: TRBD1
v_call: TRBV6-6
cdr3_aa: ASRQGATFQTQY

d_call: TRBD1
v_call: TRBV11-2
cdr3_aa: ASRPINRDRVVPQY

d_call: NA
v_call: TRBV2
cdr3_aa: ASMGSYSNQPQH

d_call: NA
v_call: TRBV2
cdr3_aa: ASSWGRKETQY

d_call: NA
v_call: TRBV5-6
cdr3_aa: ASSFIPSGAQH

d_call: NA
v_call: TRBV11-2
cdr3_aa: ASSLGPGVDTQY

d_call: NA
v_call: TRBV9
cdr3_aa: ASSPSSGDYGYT

d_call: NA
v_call: TRBV29-1
cdr3_aa: SGGEDEKLF

d_call: NA
v_call: TRBV5-5
cdr3_aa: ARSTYLVPDTQY

d_call: NA
v_call: TRBV4-1
cdr3_aa: ASSPRGTDTQY

d_call: TRBD1
v_call: TRBV7-8
cdr3_aa: ASSSQGQTSYGYT

d_call: NA
v_call: TRBV6-1
cdr3_aa: TSSQLACLTTDTQY

d_call: TRBD2
v_call: TRBV12-3/TRBV12-4
cdr3_aa: VSSLWEGTYEQC

d_call: NA
v_call: TRBV4-1
cdr3_aa: ASSQDLGVTQY

d_call: NA
v_call: TRBV11-2
cdr3_aa: ANSFELGETQY

d_call: NA
v_call: TRBV11-2
cdr3_aa: AISLDCGTPRSYEQY

d_call: NA
v_call: TRBV4-1
cdr3_aa: ASSQLFNGNTEAF

d_call: NA
v_call: TRBV11-2
cdr3_aa: ARNLGYSEAF

d_call: NA
v_call: TRBV28
cdr3_aa: ASSSPSGTLYEQY

d_call: NA
v_call: TRBV7-9
cdr3_aa: ANSPPEPGQTYEQY